Listed below are T cell receptor beta chains from one sample, sequenced in a study of blood T cell repertoires in COVID-19. Sequenced by immunoSEQ multiplex PCR; TCRdb stores in-frame clones only, minus some. This table has 150,000 to 200,000 clones, 76% appearing once. What was sequenced was PBMCs or T cells enriched from blood (not recorded which). Receptors originate from a woman in her fifties or sixties with acute COVID-19. Each CDR3 is given without its conserved first and last residue.

V,CDR3
TRBV19,ASSYLGRTEAF
TRBV15,ATSITGTGTNTEAF
TRBV5-1,ASSSPTGKNTEAF
TRBV28,ASSRLAGRSTDTQY
TRBV4-1,ASSQLDNEQF
TRBV5-6,ASSRGLAELETQY
TRBV25-1,ASSSPPRQDSFNEKLF
TRBV4-2,ASSPETGGNEKLF
TRBV5-1,ASSLDPNQPQH
TRBV19,ASGDRNTGELF
TRBV7-8,ASSSPAGGSYNEQF
TRBV2,ASSEGHRGLAF
TRBV29-1,SGEERGARGTEAF
TRBV5-1,ASSLQGRTNEQF
TRBV24-1,ATSQGAGELF
TRBV7-2,ASSPPEKLAGRKDTQY
TRBV12-3/TRBV12-4,ASSLVNLETQY
TRBV5-1,ASRRGTENSPLH
TRBV6-5,ASSYESLLGAEAF
TRBV5-4,ASSPGLAGADTQY
TRBV5-1,ASSGNRGEKLF
TRBV21-1,AFSYPGQGYTGELF
TRBV28,ASSSRGEAF
TRBV19,ASSIPGTPTNGYT
TRBV28,AVLAGGGGHEQF
TRBV7-2,ASSVSGLDYNEQF
TRBV5-1,ASSRPGTGGASQPQH
TRBV5-1,ASSLVLAGGYNIQY
TRBV7-2,ASSFQPRVAGGGTDTQY
TRBV30,AWSPGQGKSGNTIY
TRBV14,ASTQGNTEAF
TRBV9,ASSPAGQAGTDTQY
TRBV3-1/TRBV3-2,ASSQAGGNTGELF
TRBV9,ASSRFGTGTPRYNEQF
TRBV27,AEPRQVENTEAF
TRBV27,ASSLGGRERTEAF
TRBV5-1,ASSSIRTGPTGELF
TRBV7-8,ASSFSMSTEAF
TRBV18,ASSPMRVTGANVLT
TRBV7-2,ASRYSGGAGETQY
TRBV13,ASSSYVSGVVETQY
TRBV5-6,ASSLADSLPSGANVLT
TRBV3-1/TRBV3-2,ASSQDRNSGQGNTEAF
TRBV10-3,AIKQGSQETQY
TRBV6-1,ASREAAHNEQF
TRBV3-1/TRBV3-2,ASSLSPRYETQY
TRBV4-1,ASSQANAGNTIY
TRBV6-6,ASRRTSFETQY
TRBV4-3,ASSPWHFNTEAF
TRBV27,ASSLSSGQGIEKLF
TRBV6-2/TRBV6-3,ASSPRGTGDTGELF
TRBV28,ASTPVQNSPLH
TRBV5-6,ASSIATGGYQPQH
TRBV10-3,AISAPGRGGYT
TRBV18,ASSGAGSETQY
TRBV9,ASSVGTPSGANVLT
TRBV6-5,ASTEQGANTGELF
TRBV5-6,ASSEDRGNGNTIY
TRBV5-8,ASSPRRDGYT
TRBV19,ASSVGTGGSIPYEQF